Listed below are T cell receptor beta chains from one sample, sequenced in a study of early T cells in non-severe SARS-CoV-2 infection. TCRdb passed the 5' RACE reads through MiXCR, listing each CDR3 protein once. The sample contains about 89,000 distinct CDR3 sequences, around 17% of which appear only once. This specimen was whole blood, taken at baseline. The receptors come from an adult who was a healthcare worker with PCR-confirmed SARS-CoV-2 infection or an uninfected control (not recorded which). CDR3s include the opening cysteine and the closing phenylalanine or tryptophan. A D gene is named only where the DNA matches it firmly. Clone size is not always given. Where it is, it says once, few, many or a class for expanded clones.

v_call: TRBV5-1
j_call: TRBJ2-7
clone_size: few
d_call: TRBD2
cdr3_aa: CASRGWGREASYEQYF
cdr3_nt: TGCGCCAGCAGGGGATGGGGGCGGGAGGCCTCCTACGAGCAGTACTTC

v_call: TRBV28
j_call: TRBJ2-3
clone_size: .
d_call: TRBD2
cdr3_aa: CASSPNGRATDTQYF
cdr3_nt: TGTGCCAGCAGTCCAAACGGGAGGGCCACAGATACGCAGTATTTT

v_call: TRBV9
j_call: TRBJ2-2
clone_size: few
d_call: .
cdr3_aa: CASSAAGTAGELFF
cdr3_nt: TGTGCCAGCAGCGCGGCTGGTACAGCCGGGGAGCTGTTTTTT

v_call: TRBV20-1
j_call: TRBJ2-7
clone_size: few
d_call: TRBD2
cdr3_aa: CSASLAGGREQYF
cdr3_nt: TGCAGTGCTTCACTAGCGGGAGGGCGCGAGCAGTACTTC

v_call: TRBV12-3/TRBV12-4
j_call: TRBJ2-1
clone_size: .
d_call: TRBD1
cdr3_aa: CASRADRAGEQFF
cdr3_nt: TGTGCCAGCAGGGCAGACAGGGCCGGTGAGCAGTTCTTC

v_call: TRBV19
j_call: TRBJ2-7
clone_size: .
d_call: .
cdr3_aa: CASSMSSYYEQYF
cdr3_nt: TGTGCCAGTAGTATGTCCTCCTACTACGAGCAGTACTTC

v_call: TRBV5-1
j_call: TRBJ2-3
clone_size: .
d_call: .
cdr3_aa: CASSLQVIDTQYF
cdr3_nt: TGCGCCAGCAGCTTGCAGGTCATAGATACGCAGTATTTT

v_call: TRBV2
j_call: TRBJ2-3
clone_size: .
d_call: .
cdr3_aa: CASRDGVTTDTQYF
cdr3_nt: TGTGCCAGCAGAGACGGCGTCACCACAGATACGCAGTATTTT

v_call: TRBV3-1
j_call: TRBJ2-3
clone_size: .
d_call: .
cdr3_aa: CASSPRTTGTDTQYF
cdr3_nt: TGTGCCAGCAGCCCCCGGACTACGGGCACAGATACGCAGTATTTT

v_call: TRBV27
j_call: TRBJ2-7
clone_size: .
d_call: TRBD2
cdr3_aa: CASRSTSGTSGRRTPYEQYF
cdr3_nt: TGTGCCAGCAGATCTACCTCCGGGACTAGCGGGAGAAGAACCCCCTACGAGCAGTACTTC

v_call: TRBV15
j_call: TRBJ2-7
clone_size: many
d_call: .
cdr3_aa: CATSREGGGYEQYF
cdr3_nt: TGTGCCACCAGCAGAGAAGGCGGTGGGTACGAGCAGTACTTC

v_call: TRBV24-1
j_call: TRBJ2-2
clone_size: .
d_call: .
cdr3_aa: CATSDPGAGNTGELFF
cdr3_nt: TGTGCCACCAGTGACCCCGGAGCTGGGAACACCGGGGAGCTGTTTTTT

v_call: TRBV4-2
j_call: TRBJ2-7
clone_size: many
d_call: .
cdr3_aa: CASSQNGVYEQYF
cdr3_nt: TGTGCCAGCAGCCAGAACGGCGTGTACGAGCAGTACTTC

v_call: TRBV7-8
j_call: TRBJ1-5
clone_size: .
d_call: .
cdr3_aa: CASSFQGKDQPQHF
cdr3_nt: TGTGCCAGCAGCTTTCAGGGAAAGGATCAGCCCCAGCATTTT

v_call: TRBV27
j_call: TRBJ1-1
clone_size: few
d_call: .
cdr3_aa: CASSFRIVGSEAFF
cdr3_nt: TGTGCCAGCAGTTTCAGGATCGTTGGCTCTGAAGCTTTCTTT

v_call: TRBV20-1
j_call: TRBJ1-6
clone_size: many
d_call: .
cdr3_aa: CSAAGSLNSPLHF
cdr3_nt: TGCAGTGCTGCAGGGTCTTTGAATTCACCCCTCCACTTT

v_call: TRBV11-2
j_call: TRBJ1-3
clone_size: few
d_call: .
cdr3_aa: CASSLERPDISGNTIYF
cdr3_nt: TGTGCCAGCAGCTTAGAAAGGCCCGACATCTCTGGAAACACCATATATTTT

v_call: TRBV4-3
j_call: TRBJ2-3
clone_size: few
d_call: TRBD1
cdr3_aa: CASSPTGRTQADTQYF
cdr3_nt: TGCGCCAGCAGCCCGACAGGGAGAACCCAGGCAGATACGCAGTATTTT

v_call: TRBV13
j_call: TRBJ2-1
clone_size: .
d_call: TRBD2
cdr3_aa: CASSVGLAGANEQFF
cdr3_nt: TGTGCCAGCAGCGTGGGACTAGCGGGAGCCAATGAGCAGTTCTTC

v_call: TRBV27
j_call: TRBJ2-7
clone_size: .
d_call: .
cdr3_aa: CASSPTGVSYEQYF
cdr3_nt: TGTGCCAGCAGTCCGACAGGCGTCTCCTACGAGCAGTACTTC

v_call: TRBV5-1
j_call: TRBJ1-3
clone_size: many
d_call: .
cdr3_aa: CASSLGRPGNTIYF
cdr3_nt: TGCGCCAGCAGCTTGGGGCGTCCAGGAAACACCATATATTTT

v_call: TRBV11-2
j_call: TRBJ2-7
clone_size: few
d_call: .
cdr3_aa: CASSSGTEAYEQYF
cdr3_nt: TGTGCCAGCAGCTCCGGGACGGAGGCCTACGAGCAGTACTTC

v_call: TRBV27
j_call: TRBJ2-7
clone_size: few
d_call: .
cdr3_aa: CASSPSARGDPYEQYF
cdr3_nt: TGTGCCAGCAGCCCCTCGGCCAGGGGTGACCCCTACGAGCAGTACTTC

v_call: TRBV3-1
j_call: TRBJ2-1
clone_size: few
d_call: .
cdr3_aa: CASSHDLSESSYNEQFF
cdr3_nt: TGTGCCAGCAGCCATGACTTGAGCGAGAGCTCCTACAATGAGCAGTTCTTC

v_call: TRBV24-1
j_call: TRBJ2-3
clone_size: .
d_call: .
cdr3_aa: CATSPGETTQYF
cdr3_nt: TGTGCCACCAGTCCCGGGGAGACTACGCAGTATTTT

v_call: TRBV15
j_call: TRBJ2-7
clone_size: few
d_call: .
cdr3_aa: CATSRGSGGGSYEQYF
cdr3_nt: TGTGCCACCAGCAGAGGTTCAGGGGGAGGATCCTACGAGCAGTACTTC

v_call: TRBV12-3/TRBV12-4
j_call: TRBJ2-7
clone_size: .
d_call: .
cdr3_aa: CASSLQEEQYF
cdr3_nt: TGTGCCAGCAGTTTACAGGAAGAGCAGTACTTC

v_call: TRBV6-6
j_call: TRBJ2-7
clone_size: .
d_call: .
cdr3_aa: CASSYNRGSYEQYF
cdr3_nt: TGTGCCAGCAGTTACAACCGGGGAAGCTACGAGCAGTACTTC

v_call: TRBV11-3
j_call: TRBJ2-4
clone_size: few
d_call: .
cdr3_aa: CASSDGAVESLQYF
cdr3_nt: TGTGCCAGCAGCGACGGGGCCGTCGAAAGCCTTCAGTACTTC

v_call: TRBV29-1
j_call: TRBJ2-3
clone_size: few
d_call: .
cdr3_aa: CSVEWLLVPADTQYF
cdr3_nt: TGCAGCGTTGAATGGCTACTAGTGCCGGCAGATACGCAGTATTTT

v_call: TRBV25-1
j_call: TRBJ2-6
clone_size: few
d_call: .
cdr3_aa: CASSEFSGTGANVLTF
cdr3_nt: TGTGCCAGCAGTGAATTCTCAGGGACTGGGGCCAACGTCCTGACTTTC

v_call: TRBV7-2
j_call: TRBJ1-1
clone_size: .
d_call: TRBD1
cdr3_aa: CASSWPGQGGFF
cdr3_nt: TGTGCCAGCAGCTGGCCGGGACAGGGGGGATTCTTT

v_call: TRBV20-1
j_call: TRBJ1-1
clone_size: few
d_call: .
cdr3_aa: CSAPWNTEAFF
cdr3_nt: TGCAGTGCGCCGTGGAACACTGAAGCTTTCTTT

v_call: TRBV20-1
j_call: TRBJ2-1
clone_size: few
d_call: .
cdr3_aa: CSASREFREQFF
cdr3_nt: TGCAGTGCTAGCCGTGAGTTTCGTGAGCAGTTCTTC

v_call: TRBV12-3/TRBV12-4
j_call: TRBJ1-5
clone_size: medium-sized
d_call: .
cdr3_aa: CASSPGGGKPQHF
cdr3_nt: TGTGCCAGCAGCCCTGGGGGAGGGAAGCCCCAGCATTTT

v_call: TRBV20-1
j_call: TRBJ1-1
clone_size: .
d_call: TRBD1
cdr3_aa: CSAGRSGGYTEAFF
cdr3_nt: TGCAGTGCCGGACGGTCAGGGGGCTACACTGAAGCTTTCTTT

v_call: TRBV20-1
j_call: TRBJ2-7
clone_size: few
d_call: .
cdr3_aa: CSASAGRGEQYF
cdr3_nt: TGCAGTGCTAGTGCAGGGCGCGGCGAGCAGTACTTC

v_call: TRBV2
j_call: TRBJ2-1
clone_size: .
d_call: TRBD2
cdr3_aa: CASSEAAGGSEQFF
cdr3_nt: TGTGCCAGCAGTGAAGCGGCGGGAGGGTCTGAGCAGTTCTTC

v_call: TRBV20-1
j_call: TRBJ2-6
clone_size: .
d_call: TRBD2
cdr3_aa: CSARAYSGGFSSGANVLTF
cdr3_nt: TGCAGTGCTAGAGCTTATAGCGGGGGCTTCAGCTCTGGGGCCAACGTCCTGACTTTC

v_call: TRBV29-1
j_call: TRBJ2-2
clone_size: .
d_call: TRBD2
cdr3_aa: CSGGTSGKGTGELFF
cdr3_nt: TGCAGCGGCGGGACTAGCGGGAAGGGCACCGGGGAGCTGTTTTTT